This TCR beta chain was profiled in a study of cytotoxic CD8 clonotypes in ibrutinib-treated CLL. Overall study context: Patients gave response samples after a median about 12 months of treatment, range 6 to 36. Notes on the study in general: Clonality, elevated at ibrutinib response, dropped back toward baseline at progression.

V gave up 3 bases and J gave up 0 bases, with 3 bases separating them. Germline V CDR1 and CDR2: SQVTM, ANQGSEA. The CDR3 runs to 12 residues. Worth noting for this clone: Its specificity is unknown.

The data were produced by immunoSEQ multiplex PCR, yet TCRdb's version contains in-frame clones alone and is incomplete. The sample holds under 200,000 clones, 84% seen once. The sequence was collected from a human donor with chronic lymphocytic leukemia. The genes are TRBV29-1 and TRBJ2-4; unclear D gene. The sample consisted of PBMCs, taken after 24 months of ibrutinib treatment. CDR3 nucleotides: TGCAGCGTTGACATAGCCAAAAACATTCAGTACTTC. It encodes CSVDIAKNIQYF.